A single sample is the source of the 6 T cell receptor beta chains below, sequenced in a study of control samples from healthy donors and cancer patients. Sequencing used immunoSEQ multiplex PCR; TCRdb keeps in-frame clones, though not all of them. This sample yields roughly 130,000 clones, of which more than 85% are seen a single time; roughly 10% belongs to the top ten. Material for sequencing was blood. The origin of the receptors is a woman between 25 and 40 years old in good health.

As regards this clone: Other DNA sequences in the same sample also yield this CDR3. The chain has TRBV7-2 and TRBJ2-7; 10 bases match TRBD1. With 1 base clipped from V and 5 bases from J, the junction kept 8 bases outside the gene matches. CDR1 is SGHTA, CDR2 FQGNSA, per germline. CDR3 size: 16 residues. DNA of the CDR3: TGTGCCAGCAGCTTAGGACCCGGGACAGGGGCCCACGAGCAGTACTTC. Protein sequence: CASSLGPGTGAHEQYF.

This clone was observed a few times. This chain joins TRBV28 and TRBJ2-7; D gene uncertain. V was shortened by 6 bases and J by 0 bases, with 15 bases between the two germline ends. This CDR3 is built from 15 residues. Germline V gene lookup returns CDR1 MDHEN and CDR2 SYDVKM. The DNA for the CDR3 is TGTGCCAGCAGCGCCGTAGCAGGTGACTCCTACGAGCAGTACTTC. It codes for CASSAVAGDSYEQYF.

The chain couples TRBV2 to TRBJ1-2; TRBD1 might be the D (5 bases). CDR1 and CDR2 from the germline V gene are SNHLY and FYNNEI. The CDR3 is 16 residues long. V was trimmed by 1 base and J by 4 bases, leaving 16 bases between them. The CDR3 loop is CASSEEGHRTPYGYTF. The DNA for the CDR3 is TGTGCCAGCAGTGAAGAAGGACACAGGACGCCCTATGGCTACACCTTC.

The chain is built from TRBV7-2 and TRBJ2-7; no definite D call. Germline lookup yields CDR1 SGHTA and CDR2 FQGNSA. This CDR3 is built from 14 residues. The V gene lost 3 bases and the J gene lost 9 bases, with 18 bases spanning the gap. CDR3 sequence (DNA): TGTGCCAGCAGCTTGGGAAATCGGATGTTGAGGCAGTACTTC. This sequence encodes CASSLGNRMLRQYF.

The chain is built from TRBV13 and TRBJ1-1; D not resolved. The CDR3 has 13 residues. Trimming left V 4 bases short and J 0 bases short, with 6 bases between. From germline, CDR1 is PRHDT and CDR2 FYEKMQ (reference sequence). CDR3 in DNA: TGTGCCAGCAGCTCGGCCCTGAACACTGAAGCTTTCTTT. Its protein product is CASSSALNTEAFF.

J is TRBJ2-1 and V is TRBV2; 7 bases are shared with TRBD1. Germline V gives CDR1 SNHLY, CDR2 FYNNEI. This CDR3 is 15 amino acids long. V lost 7 bases and J lost 2; bases outside the gene matches: 8. For the CDR3, the DNA is TGTGCCAGCACCCAGGGACAGCCTACCTACAATGAGCAGTTCTTC. Protein: CASTQGQPTYNEQFF. The full variable domain, with the rest looked up from reference TRBV2 and TRBJ2-1, is EPEVTQTPSHQVTQMGQEVILRCVPISNHLYFYWYRQILGQKVEFLVSFYNNEISEKSEIFDDQFSVERPDGSNFTLKIRSTKLEDSAMYFCASTQGQPTYNEQFFGPGTRLTVL.